Given below is one T cell receptor beta chain in context. Coverage ceases 3 residues before the CDR3 finishes, and the germline J gene fills in the end. Other DNA sequences in this specimen translate into the identical CDR3. The data are from a study of T cells in women clearing cervical HPV infection. Study details: Case blood drawn at lesion detection; control blood after infection cleared.

All participants had a single incident cervical HPV16 infection, and prevalent HPV16 infections were excluded. The CDR3 has 14 amino acids. Germline V gives CDR1 SGHNT, CDR2 YENEEA. The trim removed 3 bases at V and 4 bases at J, leaving 1 base unmatched. Profiled with immunoSEQ multiplex PCR; TCRdb holds only in-frame clones, not every one. The data include 35,000 to 50,000 clones; the top ten clones carry about 8%. Sample: blood buffy coat. This chain joins TRBV11-3 and TRBJ2-2; TRBD2 agrees at 8 bases. The receptor was isolated from a woman between 18 and 70 years old with a cervical HPV16 infection that either progressed to CIN3+ or cleared (not recorded which). The DNA read from the CDR3 is TGTGCCAGCAGCTTTCGGGGGGGCACCGGGGAG. Protein product: CASSFRGGTGE. The full CDR3 protein reads CASSFRGGTGELFF. Using reference TRBV11-3 and TRBJ2-2 for the parts outside the CDR3, the full variable domain is EAGVVQSPRYKIIEKKQPVAFWCNPISGHNTLYWYLQNLGQGPELLIRYENEEAVDDSQLPKDRFSAERLKGVDSTLKIQPAELGDSAVYLCASSFRGGTGELFFGEGSRLTVL.